This T cell receptor (beta chain) was captured in a study of early T cells in non-severe SARS-CoV-2 infection. The wider study: Chains were not paired, and sequencing was done on bulk RNA from unsorted whole blood. Study results and caveats: Private and CD4 specificities were missed by VDJdb matching, skewed to anti-spike CD8.

CDR1 is SGHAT and CDR2 is FQNNGV in the germline V gene. The ends lost 5 bases at V and 9 bases at J; junction bases unmatched: 11. This CDR3 comprises 15 residues. Of note for this clonotype: Its matching antigen is unknown.

Individually, cDNA molecules had unique molecular identifiers attached to them. TCRdb ran MiXCR on the 5' RACE reads and lists one entry per CDR3 protein. The data hold 35,000 to 45,000 distinct CDR3 sequences, with approximately 9.1% observed a single time. This receptor was obtained from an adult who was a healthcare worker with PCR-confirmed SARS-CoV-2 infection or an uninfected control (not recorded which). The rearrangement joins TRBV11-2 to TRBJ1-5; 9 bases align to TRBD1. What was sequenced was whole blood. CDR3 in DNA: TGTGCCAGCAGCCACGGGACAGGGCCAAAATGGCCCCAGCATTTT. Translating it yields CASSHGTGPKWPQHF. The variable domain in full, with the rest retrieved from reference TRBV11-2 and TRBJ1-5, is EAGVAQSPRYKIIEKRQSVAFWCNPISGHATLYWYQQILGQGPKLLIQFQNNGVVDDSQLPKDRFSAERLKGVDSTLKIQPAKLEDSAVYLCASSHGTGPKWPQHFGDGTRLSIL.